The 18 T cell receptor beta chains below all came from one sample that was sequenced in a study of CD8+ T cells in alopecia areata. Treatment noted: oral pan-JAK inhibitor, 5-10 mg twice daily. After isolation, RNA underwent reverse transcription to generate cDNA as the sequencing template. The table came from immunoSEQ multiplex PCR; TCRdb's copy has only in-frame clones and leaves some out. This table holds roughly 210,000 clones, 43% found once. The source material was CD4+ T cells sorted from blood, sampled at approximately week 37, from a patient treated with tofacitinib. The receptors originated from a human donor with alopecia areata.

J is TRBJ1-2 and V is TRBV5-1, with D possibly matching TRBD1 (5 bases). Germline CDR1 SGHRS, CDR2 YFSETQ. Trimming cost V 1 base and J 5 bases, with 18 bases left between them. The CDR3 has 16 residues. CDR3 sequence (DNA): TGCGCCAGCAGCTTGCAAGGGCCGGGACCGTTTTATGGCTACACCTTC. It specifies CASSLQGPGPFYGYTF.

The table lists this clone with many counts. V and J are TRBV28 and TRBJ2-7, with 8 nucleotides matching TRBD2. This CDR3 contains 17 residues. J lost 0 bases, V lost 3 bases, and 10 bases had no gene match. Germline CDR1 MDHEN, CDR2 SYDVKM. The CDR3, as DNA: TGTGCCAGCAGTTTCCCCCGTCAGCGGGGGAACTCCTACGAGCAGTACTTC. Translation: CASSFPRQRGNSYEQYF.

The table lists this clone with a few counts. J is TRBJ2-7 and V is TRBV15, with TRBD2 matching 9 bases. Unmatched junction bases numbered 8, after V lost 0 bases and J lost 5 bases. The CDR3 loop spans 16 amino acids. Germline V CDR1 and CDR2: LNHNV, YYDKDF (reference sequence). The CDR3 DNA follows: TGTGCCACCAGCAGAGATCAGGGACTAGCTTCGCACGAGCAGTACTTC. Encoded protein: CATSRDQGLASHEQYF.

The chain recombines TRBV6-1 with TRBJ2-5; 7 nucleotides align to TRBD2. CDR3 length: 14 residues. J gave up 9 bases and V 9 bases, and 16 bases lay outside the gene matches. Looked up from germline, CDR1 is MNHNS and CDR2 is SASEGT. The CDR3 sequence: CASQRGVDGRSQYF. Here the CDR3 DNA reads TGTGCCAGTCAACGGGGGGTGGACGGCAGGTCCCAGTACTTC.

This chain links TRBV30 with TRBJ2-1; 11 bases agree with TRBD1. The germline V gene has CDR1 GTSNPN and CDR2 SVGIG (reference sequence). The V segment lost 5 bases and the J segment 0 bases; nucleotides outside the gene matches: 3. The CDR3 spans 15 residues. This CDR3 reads CAWGTGGYSYNEQFF. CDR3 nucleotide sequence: TGTGCCTGGGGGACAGGGGGTTACTCCTACAATGAGCAGTTCTTC. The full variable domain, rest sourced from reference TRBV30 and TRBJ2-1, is SQTIHQWPATLVQPVGSPLSLECTVEGTSNPNLYWYRQAAGRGLQLLFYSVGIGQISSEVPQNLSASRPQDRQFILSSKKLLLSDSGFYLCAWGTGGYSYNEQFFGPGTRLTVL.

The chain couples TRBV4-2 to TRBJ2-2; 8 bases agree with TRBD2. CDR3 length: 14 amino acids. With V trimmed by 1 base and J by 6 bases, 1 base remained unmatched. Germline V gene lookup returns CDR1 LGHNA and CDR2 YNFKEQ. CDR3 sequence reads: CASSQAGRAGELFF. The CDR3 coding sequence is TGTGCCAGCAGCCAAGCCGGGAGGGCCGGGGAGCTGTTTTTT.

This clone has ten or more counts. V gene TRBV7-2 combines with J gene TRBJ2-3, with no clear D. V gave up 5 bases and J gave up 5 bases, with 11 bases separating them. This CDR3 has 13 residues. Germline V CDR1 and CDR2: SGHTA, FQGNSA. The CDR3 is CASSPPKQDTQYF. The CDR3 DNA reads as TGTGCCAGCAGCCCACCGAAACAAGATACGCAGTATTTT.

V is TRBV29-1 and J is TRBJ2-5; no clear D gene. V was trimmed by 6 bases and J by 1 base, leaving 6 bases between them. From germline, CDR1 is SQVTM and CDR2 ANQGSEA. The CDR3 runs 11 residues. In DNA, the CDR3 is TGCAGCGTGGGCAGCCAAGAGACCCAGTACTTC. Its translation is CSVGSQETQYF.

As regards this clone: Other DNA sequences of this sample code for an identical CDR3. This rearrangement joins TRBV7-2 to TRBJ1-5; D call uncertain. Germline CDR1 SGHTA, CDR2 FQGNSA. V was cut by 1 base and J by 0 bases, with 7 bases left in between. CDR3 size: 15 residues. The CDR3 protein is CASSLVQFSNQPQHF. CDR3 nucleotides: TGTGCCAGCAGCTTAGTTCAGTTTAGCAATCAGCCCCAGCATTTT.

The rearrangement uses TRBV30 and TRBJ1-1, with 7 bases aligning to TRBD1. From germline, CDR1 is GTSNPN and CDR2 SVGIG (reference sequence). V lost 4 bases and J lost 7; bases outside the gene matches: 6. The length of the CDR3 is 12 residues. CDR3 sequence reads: CAWKTGTDEAFF. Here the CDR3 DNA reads TGTGCCTGGAAAACCGGGACAGATGAAGCTTTCTTT. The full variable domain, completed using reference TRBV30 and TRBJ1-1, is SQTIHQWPATLVQPVGSPLSLECTVEGTSNPNLYWYRQAAGRGLQLLFYSVGIGQISSEVPQNLSASRPQDRQFILSSKKLLLSDSGFYLCAWKTGTDEAFFGQGTRLTVV.

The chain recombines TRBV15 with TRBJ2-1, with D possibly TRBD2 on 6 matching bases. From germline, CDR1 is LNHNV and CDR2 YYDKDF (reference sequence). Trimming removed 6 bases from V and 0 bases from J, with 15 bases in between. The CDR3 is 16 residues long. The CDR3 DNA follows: TGTGCCACCAGTAGGGCTTCAGCGGGCTCCTACAATGAGCAGTTCTTC. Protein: CATSRASAGSYNEQFF. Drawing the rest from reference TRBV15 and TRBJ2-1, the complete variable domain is DAMVIQNPRYQVTQFGKPVTLSCSQTLNHNVMYWYQQKSSQAPKLLFHYYDKDFNNEADTPDNFQSRRPNTSFCFLDIRSPGLGDTAMYLCATSRASAGSYNEQFFGPGTRLTVL.

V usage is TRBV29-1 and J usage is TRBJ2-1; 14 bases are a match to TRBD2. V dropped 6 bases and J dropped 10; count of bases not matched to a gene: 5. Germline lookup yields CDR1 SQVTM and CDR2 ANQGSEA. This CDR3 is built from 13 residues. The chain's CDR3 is CSVGLAGGKEQFF. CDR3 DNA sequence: TGCAGCGTCGGACTAGCGGGAGGTAAAGAGCAGTTCTTC.

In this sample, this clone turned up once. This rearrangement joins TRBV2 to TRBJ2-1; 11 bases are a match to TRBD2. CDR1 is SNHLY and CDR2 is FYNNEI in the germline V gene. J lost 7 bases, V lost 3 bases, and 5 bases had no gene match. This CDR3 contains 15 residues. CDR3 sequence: CASSDRGLAVNEQFF. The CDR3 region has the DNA TGTGCCAGCAGTGACAGGGGACTAGCGGTAAATGAGCAGTTCTTC.

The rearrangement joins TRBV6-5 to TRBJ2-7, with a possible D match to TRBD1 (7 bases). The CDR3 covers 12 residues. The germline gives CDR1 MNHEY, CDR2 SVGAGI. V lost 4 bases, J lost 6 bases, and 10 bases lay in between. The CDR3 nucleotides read TGTGCCAGCAGTTCCCAGGGGGGCGAGCAGTACTTC. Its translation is CASSSQGGEQYF.

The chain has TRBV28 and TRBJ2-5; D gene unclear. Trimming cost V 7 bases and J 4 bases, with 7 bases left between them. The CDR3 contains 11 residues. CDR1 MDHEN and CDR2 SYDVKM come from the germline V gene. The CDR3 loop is CASMDRETQYF. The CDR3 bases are TGTGCCAGCATGGACCGAGAGACCCAGTACTTC.

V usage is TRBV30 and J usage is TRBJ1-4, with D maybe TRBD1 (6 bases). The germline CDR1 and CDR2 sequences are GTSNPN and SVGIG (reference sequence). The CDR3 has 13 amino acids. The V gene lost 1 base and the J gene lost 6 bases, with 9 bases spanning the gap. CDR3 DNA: TGTGCCTGGAGTGACAGGGCTCATGAAAAACTGTTTTTT. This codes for CAWSDRAHEKLFF.

The CDR3 loop is CSVEGTKVGTSGSRELETQYF. The CDR3 DNA follows: TGCAGCGTTGAGGGTACGAAGGTTGGGACTAGCGGGAGTCGCGAGCTGGAGACCCAGTACTTC. The rearrangement uses TRBV29-1 and TRBJ2-5, with 14 bases that match TRBD2. The junction had 23 bases not matched to a gene; V was cut back by 3 bases and J by 5 bases. CDR1 is SQVTM, CDR2 ANQGSEA, per germline. The CDR3 totals 21 residues.

CDR3 protein: CASPPHPPTGMNTEAFF. CDR3 sequence (DNA): TGTGCCAGCCCACCACACCCCCCGACAGGGATGAACACTGAAGCTTTCTTT. The chain has TRBV28 and TRBJ1-1, with 7 bases that match TRBD1. CDR1 and CDR2 from the germline V gene are MDHEN and SYDVKM. Germline trimming cut 8 bases from V and 0 bases from J; bases unmatched to any gene: 15. CDR3 length: 17 residues.